These 29 T cell receptor beta chains were all obtained from the same sample, sequenced in a study of shared clonotypes between healthy human individuals (dated by TCRdb to 2020 to 2022). Library preparation was by the immunoSEQ multiplex PCR assay. The immuneACCESS repertoire file appears here via TCRdb, limited to in-frame rearrangements. These files lack a portion of the clones; in checked studies, under half of the deficit traces to unresolved V genes, and the cause of the others is not known. In all, the sample holds some 2 million clones, and roughly 94% of those were seen once. The top ten clonotypes cover more than 0.1% of the sample. Sequenced: naive CD4+ T cells sorted from blood. What this sample's cell subset or site label stands for: CD45RA+ positively selected. Receptors were obtained from a man aged 18 to 29 in good health.

The rearrangement joins TRBV5-1 to TRBJ2-6, with 9 bases that match TRBD1. CDR1 and CDR2 from the germline V gene are SGHRS and YFSETQ. CDR3 length equals 20 residues. Unmatched junction bases numbered 14, after V lost 3 bases and J lost 1 base. CDR3 DNA: TGCGCCAGCAGCTCCTTTGGACAGGGGAGCTCCACTTCTGGGGCCAACGTCCTGACTTTC. Its translation: CASSSFGQGSSTSGANVLTF.

With respect to this clone: At the DNA level, this CDR3 is encoded by other sequences in the same sample as well. CDR3 DNA sequence: TGCGCCAGCAGCTTGGGAGGGACAGCCTCTTACGAGCAGTACTTC. Protein: CASSLGGTASYEQYF. The chain uses TRBV5-1 and TRBJ2-7, with TRBD1 matching 7 bases. This CDR3 has 15 residues. Germline CDR1 SGHRS, CDR2 YFSETQ. J gave up 4 bases and V 0 bases, and 7 bases lay outside the gene matches.

The chain joins TRBV6-1 to TRBJ1-6; no clear D. Trimming removed 2 bases at V and 3 bases at J, with 14 bases between. There are 17 residues in the CDR3. Germline assignment: CDR1 MNHNS and CDR2 SASEGT. The CDR3: CASSEYSHPLYNSPLHF. The DNA of the CDR3 is TGTGCCAGCAGTGAATATAGCCATCCCCTCTATAATTCACCCCTCCACTTT.

The chain has TRBV6-1 and TRBJ2-7; a weak D match, TRBD2 (5 bases). The CDR3 covers 16 residues. CDR1 and CDR2 from the germline V gene are MNHNS and SASEGT. With 1 base removed from V and 4 bases from J, the gap between germline ends came to 17 bases. The CDR3 bases are TGTGCCAGCAGTGAAGATGTAGCTACAAGGAGGTACGAGCAGTACTTC. Translating it yields CASSEDVATRRYEQYF.

The chain uses TRBV7-8 and TRBJ2-7; possible D gene TRBD2, 5 bases. The CDR3 length is 13 residues. The V end lost 0 bases, the J end lost 3 bases, and 6 bases lay between the germline ends. Germline V gene data show CDR1 as SGHVS and CDR2 as FQNEAQ. The CDR3 loop is CASSLAEGYEQYF. Here the CDR3 DNA reads TGTGCCAGCAGCTTAGCCGAGGGCTACGAGCAGTACTTC.

In the case of this clone: A single base separates this from a much larger clone, so it may be a read error. Given the absence of the conserved phenylalanine or tryptophan at the CDR3 end, a read error is likely. The chain links TRBV30 to TRBJ2-7; D may be TRBD1 or TRBD2 (6 bases each). The CDR3 is 15 residues long. Trimming took 0 bases from V and 7 from J, leaving 19 bases between them. In germline, CDR1 is GTSNPN, CDR2 SVGIG (reference sequence). This chain's CDR3 is CAWSVRGGTRGEQYL. The CDR3 nucleotides read TGTGCCTGGAGTGTACGAGGCGGGACACGAGGGGAGCAGTACCTC.

J is TRBJ2-5 and V is TRBV5-1; D gene unclear. V lost 0 bases, J lost 1 base, and 16 bases lay in between. This CDR3 spans 17 amino acids. CDR1 is SGHRS, CDR2 YFSETQ, per germline. CDR3 nucleotide sequence: TGCGCCAGCAGCTTGGCCCCTAGTCAGGTCGGCCAAGAGACCCAGTACTTC. It specifies CASSLAPSQVGQETQYF. Together with reference TRBV5-1 and TRBJ2-5, the CDR3 gives the full variable domain: KAGVTQTPRYLIKTRGQQVTLSCSPISGHRSVSWYQQTPGQGLQFLFEYFSETQRNKGNFPGRFSGRQFSNSRSEMNVSTLELGDSALYLCASSLAPSQVGQETQYFGPGTRLLVL.

A note on this clone: Distinct nucleotide sequences in the sample also encode this CDR3. The V call is TRBV7-2, the J call TRBJ2-2; no clear D. The CDR3 extends over 12 amino acids. Germline V gives CDR1 SGHTA, CDR2 FQGNSA. Trimming removed 6 bases from V and 4 bases from J, with 6 bases in between. The CDR3 coding sequence is TGTGCCAGCAGTTTCCGCACCGGGGAGCTGTTTTTT. This translates into CASSFRTGELFF.

This rearrangement joins TRBV7-9 to TRBJ2-1; TRBD2 agrees at 10 bases. V dropped 4 bases and J dropped 8; count of bases not matched to a gene: 11. This CDR3 region has 16 residues. CDR1 is SEHNR and CDR2 is FQNEAQ in the germline V gene (reference sequence). The CDR3 bases are TGTGCCAGCAGCTCTCGGGCTAGCGGGGGATGGGATGAGCAGTTCTTC. Protein sequence: CASSSRASGGWDEQFF.

This chain connects TRBV28 to TRBJ1-2; TRBD1 is a possible D gene (5 bases). The ends were cut back, 6 bases at V and 5 bases at J, with 19 bases in the middle. The CDR3 has 15 amino acids. Germline V gene data show CDR1 as MDHEN and CDR2 as SYDVKM. The CDR3 DNA is TGTGCCAGCAGACTCGACCGGGACGGGGGGTATGGCTACACCTTC. This sequence encodes CASRLDRDGGYGYTF.

V gene TRBV5-4 combines with J gene TRBJ2-3, with D unclear. CDR3 length: 15 residues. Trimming stripped 4 bases from V and 5 bases from J, with 17 bases between. Germline CDR1 and CDR2: SGHNT and YYREEE (reference sequence). In nucleotides, the CDR3 is TGTGCCAGCAGCATGGAGTATGCTGAGCTAGATACGCAGTATTTT. It encodes CASSMEYAELDTQYF.

This chain connects TRBV7-9 to TRBJ2-5; 7 bases map to TRBD1. Trimming at V came to 3 bases and at J to 4 bases, leaving 2 bases not matched to a gene. Germline lookup yields CDR1 SEHNR and CDR2 FQNEAQ (reference sequence). The CDR3 is 13 residues long. This chain's CDR3 is CASSLGQLETQYF. Here the CDR3 DNA reads TGTGCCAGCAGCTTGGGACAGTTAGAGACCCAGTACTTC.

The sample holds one count of this clone. The genes are TRBV15 and TRBJ1-3, with D unclear. Trimming stripped 0 bases from V and 4 bases from J, with 7 bases between. Germline-derived CDR1 and CDR2 are LNHNV and YYDKDF (reference sequence). The CDR3 spans 14 residues. The CDR3 bases are TGTGCCACCAGCAGAGAGGGCCGGGGAAACACCATATATTTT. Protein product: CATSREGRGNTIYF.

The genes are TRBV2 and TRBJ1-3; a weak D match, TRBD1 (6 bases). From germline, CDR1 is SNHLY and CDR2 FYNNEI. This CDR3 contains 15 residues. Trimming removed 2 bases from V and 2 bases from J, with 10 bases in between. The CDR3, as DNA: TGTGCCAGCAGTGAACGGGGGCTAGCTGGAAACACCATATATTTT. Translating it yields CASSERGLAGNTIYF.

The rearrangement joins TRBV13 to TRBJ2-2, with D tentatively TRBD1 or TRBD2 (6 bases each). Per germline, CDR1 PRHDT and CDR2 FYEKMQ (reference sequence). V lost 5 bases to trimming and J lost 5 bases, with 21 bases between them. The CDR3 spans 17 residues. This CDR3 is CASSPPWGRDRTGELFF. As DNA, the CDR3 is TGTGCCAGCAGCCCCCCGTGGGGGCGGGATCGGACCGGGGAGCTGTTTTTT.

The chain has TRBV5-4 and TRBJ2-5, with 8 nucleotides matching TRBD1. J lost 5 bases, V lost 4 bases, and 10 bases had no gene match. Germline lookup yields CDR1 SGHNT and CDR2 YYREEE (reference sequence). The CDR3 consists of 15 residues. CDR3 in amino acids: CASSGGTGTLETQYF. The CDR3 bases are TGTGCCAGCAGCGGAGGGACAGGTACACTGGAGACCCAGTACTTC.

As regards this clone: The same CDR3 is also encoded by other DNA sequences in this sample. The genes are TRBV7-8 and TRBJ1-1; tentatively, D is TRBD1 (6 bases). This CDR3 has 13 amino acids. Trimming took off 1 base at V and 8 bases at J, with 11 bases between the two ends. Germline V gene sequence: CDR1 SGHVS, CDR2 FQNEAQ. CDR3 in amino acids: CASSLDRGGEAFF. In nucleotides, the CDR3 is TGTGCCAGCAGCTTAGATAGAGGGGGAGAAGCTTTCTTT.

The chain joins TRBV2 to TRBJ2-3; 10 positions agree with TRBD1. Per the germline V gene, CDR1 is SNHLY and CDR2 is FYNNEI. This CDR3 region has 16 residues. Germline trimming cut 6 bases from V and 0 bases from J; bases unmatched to any gene: 6. The CDR3 DNA is TGTGCCAGCAGCCGCCCGGGACAGGGGAGCACAGATACGCAGTATTTT. Translated, it gives CASSRPGQGSTDTQYF.

This clone came up once. This may arise from a read error, as a much more abundant clone is one base away. The rearrangement uses TRBV10-3 and TRBJ2-7; 7 nucleotides match TRBD1. The CDR3 is 13 residues long. Germline CDR1 ENHRY, CDR2 SYGVKD. V was pared by 10 bases and J by 1 base, with 7 bases of the junction left unmatched. The DNA of the CDR3 is TGTGCCACCACCGGGACAGAGTCCTACGAGCAGTACTTC. It encodes CATTGTESYEQYF.

The gene calls are TRBV15 and TRBJ2-7; 12 nucleotides align to TRBD2. V was pared by 1 base and J by 6 bases, with 7 bases of the junction left unmatched. Germline CDR1 is LNHNV and CDR2 is YYDKDF (reference sequence). CDR3 length: 16 amino acids. CDR3 amino acids: CATSRGGGLAGLEQYF. For the CDR3, the DNA is TGTGCCACCAGCAGAGGAGGCGGACTAGCGGGACTCGAGCAGTACTTC.

Of note for this clone: Distinct nucleotide sequences in the sample also encode this CDR3. The chain uses TRBV5-1 and TRBJ1-2; 10 bases map to TRBD1. CDR3 length: 13 amino acids. Trimming took 4 bases from V and 5 from J; bases not matched to a gene: 2. Germline-derived CDR1 and CDR2 are SGHRS and YFSETQ. CDR3 nucleotides: TGCGCCAGCAGCGTGGGACAGGGGTATGGCTACACCTTC. It translates to CASSVGQGYGYTF.

The V call is TRBV30, the J call TRBJ2-6; D remains unclear. Germline lookup yields CDR1 GTSNPN and CDR2 SVGIG (reference sequence). There are 14 residues in the CDR3. V lost 4 bases and J lost 0, with 7 bases in between. As DNA, the CDR3 is TGTGCCTGGAAGACCCGCTCTGGGGCCAACGTCCTGACTTTC. It is translated as CAWKTRSGANVLTF.

The rearrangement uses TRBV28 and TRBJ1-2; D remains ambiguous. CDR1 and CDR2 from the germline V gene are MDHEN and SYDVKM. The V end lost 5 bases, the J end lost 3 bases, and 10 bases lay between the germline ends. This CDR3 has 13 amino acids. The CDR3 spells CASSLTGYYGYTF. CDR3 DNA: TGTGCCAGCAGTCTGACGGGATACTATGGCTACACCTTC.

The chain joins TRBV23-1 to TRBJ2-5; the D gene is possibly TRBD2 (5 bases). TRBV23-1 is designated an ORF whose function remains uncertain. V was pared by 11 bases and J by 1 base, with 20 bases between. The CDR3 consists of 15 residues. The CDR3 protein is CASTYLLLAQETQYF. DNA of the CDR3: TGCGCCTCGACCTACCTCCTCCTAGCCCAAGAGACCCAGTACTTC.

The table lists this clone with a count of one. The chain links TRBV9 to TRBJ1-2; 7 bases map to TRBD1. The trim removed 0 bases at V and 8 bases at J, leaving 10 bases unmatched. The length of the CDR3 is 15 residues. Germline loops: CDR1 SGDLS, CDR2 YYNGEE. The DNA of the CDR3 is TGTGCCAGCAGCGTAGGTCGACAGGGAGCAGGCGGCTACACCTTC. Translating gives CASSVGRQGAGGYTF.

The chain is built from TRBV5-1 and TRBJ2-7; perhaps TRBD2 as D (6 bases). The CDR3 runs to 13 residues. The V and J ends lost 6 bases and 3 bases respectively, with 13 bases between them. Germline V gives CDR1 SGHRS, CDR2 YFSETQ. CDR3 protein: CASNPGLGYEQYF. Here the CDR3 DNA reads TGCGCCAGCAACCCGGGACTCGGCTACGAGCAGTACTTC. The entire variable domain, with the rest obtained from reference TRBV5-1 and TRBJ2-7, is as follows: KAGVTQTPRYLIKTRGQQVTLSCSPISGHRSVSWYQQTPGQGLQFLFEYFSETQRNKGNFPGRFSGRQFSNSRSEMNVSTLELGDSALYLCASNPGLGYEQYFGPGTRLTVT.

The gene calls are TRBV13 and TRBJ2-1, with D maybe TRBD2 (5 bases). Germline V gene data show CDR1 as PRHDT and CDR2 as FYEKMQ (reference sequence). The V gene lost 5 bases and the J gene lost 1 base, with 9 bases spanning the gap. The CDR3 covers 14 residues. CDR3 sequence reads: CASSPRESYNEQFF. CDR3 sequence (DNA): TGTGCCAGCAGCCCTCGGGAATCCTACAATGAGCAGTTCTTC.

The genes are TRBV19 and TRBJ1-5; unclear D gene. V dropped 1 base and J dropped 7 bases, with 14 bases sitting between them. This CDR3 contains 15 residues. Germline V lookup: CDR1 LNHDA, CDR2 SQIVND (reference sequence). The CDR3 DNA reads TGTGCCAGTAGTATAGGCCCCTTGGAAGGGCAGCCCCAGCATTTT. Amino acids: CASSIGPLEGQPQHF.

The chain couples TRBV11-3 to TRBJ1-1, with 9 nucleotides matching TRBD1. The CDR3 has 19 amino acids. The ends lost 5 bases at V and 2 bases at J; junction bases unmatched: 18. Germline CDR1 is SGHNT and CDR2 is YENEEA. The DNA of the CDR3 is TGTGCCAGCAGCCATAGACCCCTTCTTTGGACAGGGGATAACACTGAAGCTTTCTTT. It is translated as CASSHRPLLWTGDNTEAFF.